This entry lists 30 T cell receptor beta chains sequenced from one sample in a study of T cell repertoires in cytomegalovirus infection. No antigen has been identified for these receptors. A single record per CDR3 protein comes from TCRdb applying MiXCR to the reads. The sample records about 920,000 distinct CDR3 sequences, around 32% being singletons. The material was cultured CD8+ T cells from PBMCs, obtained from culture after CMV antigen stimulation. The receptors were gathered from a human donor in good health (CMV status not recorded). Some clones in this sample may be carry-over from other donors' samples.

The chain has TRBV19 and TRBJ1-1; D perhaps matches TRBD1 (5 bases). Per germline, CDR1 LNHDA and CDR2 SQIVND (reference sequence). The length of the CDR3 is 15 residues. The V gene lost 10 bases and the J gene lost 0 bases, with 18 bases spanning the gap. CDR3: CATNSGPFLNTEAFF. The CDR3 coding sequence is TGTGCCACCAACTCGGGGCCCTTCCTGAACACTGAAGCTTTCTTT.

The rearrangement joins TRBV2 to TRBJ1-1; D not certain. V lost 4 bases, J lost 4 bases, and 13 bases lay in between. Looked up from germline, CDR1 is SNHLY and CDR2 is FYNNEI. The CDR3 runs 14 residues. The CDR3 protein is CASSARGGGTEAFF. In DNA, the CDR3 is TGTGCCAGCAGTGCCCGAGGAGGCGGCACTGAAGCTTTCTTT. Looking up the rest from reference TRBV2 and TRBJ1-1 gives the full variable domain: EPEVTQTPSHQVTQMGQEVILRCVPISNHLYFYWYRQILGQKVEFLVSFYNNEISEKSEIFDDQFSVERPDGSNFTLKIRSTKLEDSAMYFCASSARGGGTEAFFGQGTRLTVV.

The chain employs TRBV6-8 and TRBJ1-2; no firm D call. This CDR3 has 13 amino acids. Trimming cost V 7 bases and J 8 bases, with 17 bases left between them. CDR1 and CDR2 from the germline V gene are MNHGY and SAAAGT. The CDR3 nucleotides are TGTGCCAGCACCTTGGGCCCGGCTCACGGCTACACCTTC. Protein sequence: CASTLGPAHGYTF.

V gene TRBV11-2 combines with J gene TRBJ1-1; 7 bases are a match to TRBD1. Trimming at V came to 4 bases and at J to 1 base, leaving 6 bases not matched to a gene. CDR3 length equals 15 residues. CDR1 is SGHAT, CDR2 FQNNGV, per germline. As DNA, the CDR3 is TGTGCCAGCAGCTCCACAGGGGACGGGAACACTGAAGCTTTCTTT. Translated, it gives CASSSTGDGNTEAFF.

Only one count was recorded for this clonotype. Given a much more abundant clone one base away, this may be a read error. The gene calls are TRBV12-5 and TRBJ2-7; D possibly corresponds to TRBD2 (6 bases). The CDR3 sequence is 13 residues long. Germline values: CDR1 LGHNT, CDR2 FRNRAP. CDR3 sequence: CAGGAGSSYEQYF. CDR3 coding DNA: TGTGCTGGTGGAGCCGGGAGCTCCTACGAGCAGTACTTC.

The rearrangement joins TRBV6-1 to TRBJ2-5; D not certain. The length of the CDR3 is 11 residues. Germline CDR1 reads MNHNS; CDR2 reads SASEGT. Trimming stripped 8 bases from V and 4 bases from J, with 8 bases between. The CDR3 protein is CASVTGETQYF. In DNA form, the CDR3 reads TGTGCCAGCGTCACCGGAGAGACCCAGTACTTC.

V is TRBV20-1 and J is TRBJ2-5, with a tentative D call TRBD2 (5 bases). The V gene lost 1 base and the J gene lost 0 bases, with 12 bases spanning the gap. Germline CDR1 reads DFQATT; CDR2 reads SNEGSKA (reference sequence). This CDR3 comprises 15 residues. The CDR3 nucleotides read TGCAGTGCTAGAGGGTCTACTAGGTACCAAGAGACCCAGTACTTC. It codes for CSARGSTRYQETQYF.

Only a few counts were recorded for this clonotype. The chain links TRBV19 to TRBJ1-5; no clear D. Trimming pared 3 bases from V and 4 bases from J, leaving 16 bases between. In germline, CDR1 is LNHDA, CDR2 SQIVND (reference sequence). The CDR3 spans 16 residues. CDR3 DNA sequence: TGTGCCAGTAGTATTGGTTGGACCCCGGGAAATCAGCCCCAGCATTTT. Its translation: CASSIGWTPGNQPQHF. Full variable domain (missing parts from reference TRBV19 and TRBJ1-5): DGGITQSPKYLFRKEGQNVTLSCEQNLNHDAMYWYRQDPGQGLRLIYYSQIVNDFQKGDIAEGYSVSREKKESFPLTVTSAQKNPTAFYLCASSIGWTPGNQPQHFGDGTRLSIL.

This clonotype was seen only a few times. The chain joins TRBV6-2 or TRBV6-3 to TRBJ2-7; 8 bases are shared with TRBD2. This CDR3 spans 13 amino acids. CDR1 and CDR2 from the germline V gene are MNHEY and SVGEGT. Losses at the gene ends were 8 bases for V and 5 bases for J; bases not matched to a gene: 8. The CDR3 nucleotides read TGTGCCAGCCTAGGGACTAGTCAGGACGAGCAGTACTTC. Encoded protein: CASLGTSQDEQYF.

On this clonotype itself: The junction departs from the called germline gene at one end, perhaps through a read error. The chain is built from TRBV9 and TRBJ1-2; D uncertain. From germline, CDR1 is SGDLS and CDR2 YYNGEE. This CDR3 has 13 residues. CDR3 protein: CANSAVENYGYTF. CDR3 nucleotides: TGTGCCAACAGCGCCGTGGAGAACTATGGCTACACCTTC.

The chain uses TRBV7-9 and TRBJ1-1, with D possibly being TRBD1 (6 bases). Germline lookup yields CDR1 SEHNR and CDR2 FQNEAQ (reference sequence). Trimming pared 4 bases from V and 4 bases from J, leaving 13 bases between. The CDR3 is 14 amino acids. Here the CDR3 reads CASSSSGEITEAFF. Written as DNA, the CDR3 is TGTGCCAGCAGCTCCTCAGGGGAAATCACTGAAGCTTTCTTT. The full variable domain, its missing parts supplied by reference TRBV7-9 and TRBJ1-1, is DTGVSQNPRHKITKRGQNVTFRCDPISEHNRLYWYRQTLGQGPEFLTYFQNEAQLEKSRLLSDRFSAERPKGSFSTLEIQRTEQGDSAMYLCASSSSGEITEAFFGQGTRLTVV.

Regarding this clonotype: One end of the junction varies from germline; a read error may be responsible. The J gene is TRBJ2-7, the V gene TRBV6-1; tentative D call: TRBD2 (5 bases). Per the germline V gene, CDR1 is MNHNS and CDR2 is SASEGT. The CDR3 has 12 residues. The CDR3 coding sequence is TGTGCCAACAGTTTCCCGGGGAGAGAGCAGTACTTC. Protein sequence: CANSFPGREQYF.

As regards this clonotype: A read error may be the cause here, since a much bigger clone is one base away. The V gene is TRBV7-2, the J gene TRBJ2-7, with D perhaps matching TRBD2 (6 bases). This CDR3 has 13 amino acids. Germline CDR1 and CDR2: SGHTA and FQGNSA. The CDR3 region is CANSLGEDYEQYF. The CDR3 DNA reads TGTGCCAACAGCTTAGGGGAGGACTACGAGCAGTACTTC.

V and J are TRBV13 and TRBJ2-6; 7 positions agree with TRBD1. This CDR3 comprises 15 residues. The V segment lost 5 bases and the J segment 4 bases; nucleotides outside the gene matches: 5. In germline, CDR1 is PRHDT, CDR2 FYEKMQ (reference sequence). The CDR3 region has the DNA TGTGCCAGCAGCGAAGGGACAGCCGGGGCCAACGTCCTGACTTTC. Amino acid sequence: CASSEGTAGANVLTF.

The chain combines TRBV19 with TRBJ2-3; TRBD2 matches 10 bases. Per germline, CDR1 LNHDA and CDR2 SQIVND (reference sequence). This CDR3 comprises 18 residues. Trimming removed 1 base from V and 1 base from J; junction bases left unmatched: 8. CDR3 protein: CASSIGLAGVHRTDTQYF. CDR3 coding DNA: TGTGCCAGTAGTATAGGGCTAGCGGGGGTCCATCGCACAGATACGCAGTATTTT.

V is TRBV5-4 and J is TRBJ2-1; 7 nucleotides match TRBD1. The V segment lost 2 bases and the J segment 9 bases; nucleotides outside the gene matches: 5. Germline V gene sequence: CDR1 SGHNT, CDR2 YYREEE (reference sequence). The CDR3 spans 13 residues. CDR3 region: CASSFRGRGEQFF. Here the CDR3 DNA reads TGTGCCAGCAGCTTTAGGGGGCGCGGTGAGCAGTTCTTC.

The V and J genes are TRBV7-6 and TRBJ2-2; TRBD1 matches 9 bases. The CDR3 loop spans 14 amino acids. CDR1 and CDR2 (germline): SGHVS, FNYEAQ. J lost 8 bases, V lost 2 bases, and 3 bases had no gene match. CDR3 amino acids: CASSLTGGLGELFF. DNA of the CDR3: TGTGCCAGCAGCTTAACAGGGGGCCTAGGGGAGCTGTTTTTT.

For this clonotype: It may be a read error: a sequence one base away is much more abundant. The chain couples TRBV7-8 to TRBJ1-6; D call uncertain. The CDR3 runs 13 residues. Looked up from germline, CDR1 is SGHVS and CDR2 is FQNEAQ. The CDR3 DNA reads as TGTGTCAGCAACCTCACCCCCTATTCACCCCTCCACTTT. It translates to CVSNLTPYSPLHF.

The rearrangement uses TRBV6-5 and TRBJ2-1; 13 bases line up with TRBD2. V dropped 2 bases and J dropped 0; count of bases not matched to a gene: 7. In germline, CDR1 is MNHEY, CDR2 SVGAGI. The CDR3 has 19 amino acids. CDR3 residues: CASSYRGLAGRSSYNEQFF. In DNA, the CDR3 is TGTGCCAGCAGTTACCGGGGACTAGCGGGACGAAGCTCCTACAATGAGCAGTTCTTC.

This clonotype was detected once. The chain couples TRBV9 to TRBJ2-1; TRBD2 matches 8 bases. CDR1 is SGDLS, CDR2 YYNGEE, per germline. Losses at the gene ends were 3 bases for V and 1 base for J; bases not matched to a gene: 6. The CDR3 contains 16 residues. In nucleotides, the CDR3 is TGTGCCAGCAGCGCCGCGGGGGGCCGGTCCTACAATGAGCAGTTCTTC. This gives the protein CASSAAGGRSYNEQFF.

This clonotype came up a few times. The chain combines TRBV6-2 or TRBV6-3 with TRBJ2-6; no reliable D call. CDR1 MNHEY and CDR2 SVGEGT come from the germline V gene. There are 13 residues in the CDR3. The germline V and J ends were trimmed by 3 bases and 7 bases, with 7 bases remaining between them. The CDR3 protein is CASSYRRANVLTF. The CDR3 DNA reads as TGTGCCAGCAGTTATCGACGAGCCAACGTCCTGACTTTC.

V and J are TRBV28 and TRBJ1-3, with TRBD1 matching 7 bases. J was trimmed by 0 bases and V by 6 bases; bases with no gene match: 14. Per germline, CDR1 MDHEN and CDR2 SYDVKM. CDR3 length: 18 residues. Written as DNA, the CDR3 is TGTGCCAGCAGCCCTCGGGGACAGCGACCCTCCTCTGGAAACACCATATATTTT. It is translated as CASSPRGQRPSSGNTIYF. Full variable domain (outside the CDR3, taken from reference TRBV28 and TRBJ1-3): DVKVTQSSRYLVKRTGEKVFLECVQDMDHENMFWYRQDPGLGLRLIYFSYDVKMKEKGDIPEGYSVSREKKERFSLILESASTNQTSMYLCASSPRGQRPSSGNTIYFGEGSWLTVV.

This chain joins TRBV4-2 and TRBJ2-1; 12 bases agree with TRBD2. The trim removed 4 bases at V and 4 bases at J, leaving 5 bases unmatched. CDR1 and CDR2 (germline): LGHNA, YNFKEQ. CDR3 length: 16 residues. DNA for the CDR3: TGTGCCAGCAGCCCTGCTAGCGGGGGGGCTTACAATGAGCAGTTCTTC. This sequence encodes CASSPASGGAYNEQFF.

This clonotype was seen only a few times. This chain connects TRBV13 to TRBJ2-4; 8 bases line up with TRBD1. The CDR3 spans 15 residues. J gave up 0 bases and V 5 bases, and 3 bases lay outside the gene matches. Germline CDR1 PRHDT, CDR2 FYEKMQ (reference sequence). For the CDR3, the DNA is TGTGCCAGCAGCCGGACAGGGAAAGCCAAAAACATTCAGTACTTC. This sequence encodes CASSRTGKAKNIQYF. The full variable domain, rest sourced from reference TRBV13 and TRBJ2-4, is AAGVIQSPRHLIKEKRETATLKCYPIPRHDTVYWYQQGPGQDPQFLISFYEKMQSDKGSIPDRFSAQQFSDYHSELNMSSLELGDSALYFCASSRTGKAKNIQYFGAGTRLSVL.

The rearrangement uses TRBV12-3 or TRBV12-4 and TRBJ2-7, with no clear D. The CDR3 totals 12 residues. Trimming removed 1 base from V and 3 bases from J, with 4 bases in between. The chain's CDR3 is CASSLENYEQYF. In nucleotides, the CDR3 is TGTGCCAGCAGTTTAGAAAACTACGAGCAGTACTTC.

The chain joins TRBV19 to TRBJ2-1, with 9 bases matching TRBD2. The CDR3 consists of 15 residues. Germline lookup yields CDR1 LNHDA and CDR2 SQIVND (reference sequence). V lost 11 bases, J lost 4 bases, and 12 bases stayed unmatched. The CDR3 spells CASRPSGGSYNEQFF. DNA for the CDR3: TGTGCCTCCCGCCCCAGCGGGGGGTCTTACAATGAGCAGTTCTTC. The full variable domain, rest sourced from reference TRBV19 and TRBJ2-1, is DGGITQSPKYLFRKEGQNVTLSCEQNLNHDAMYWYRQDPGQGLRLIYYSQIVNDFQKGDIAEGYSVSREKKESFPLTVTSAQKNPTAFYLCASRPSGGSYNEQFFGPGTRLTVL.

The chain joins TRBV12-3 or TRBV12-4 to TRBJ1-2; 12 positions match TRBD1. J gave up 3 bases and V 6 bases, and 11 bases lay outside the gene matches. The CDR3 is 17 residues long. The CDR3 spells CASSLGTGGEEDYGYTF. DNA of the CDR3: TGTGCCAGCAGCTTGGGGACAGGGGGCGAGGAGGACTATGGCTACACCTTC.

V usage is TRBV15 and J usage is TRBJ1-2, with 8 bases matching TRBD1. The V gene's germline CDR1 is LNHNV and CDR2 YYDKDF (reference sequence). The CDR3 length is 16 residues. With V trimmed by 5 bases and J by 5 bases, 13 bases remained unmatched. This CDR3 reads CATSPDRGIGGYGYTF. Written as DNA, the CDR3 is TGTGCCACCAGCCCTGACAGGGGTATAGGGGGATATGGCTACACCTTC.

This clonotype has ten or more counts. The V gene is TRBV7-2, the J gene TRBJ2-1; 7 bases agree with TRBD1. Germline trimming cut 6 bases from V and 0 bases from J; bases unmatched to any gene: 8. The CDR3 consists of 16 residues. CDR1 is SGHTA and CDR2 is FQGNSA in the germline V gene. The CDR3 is CASRVKWDSSYNEQFF. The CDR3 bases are TGTGCCAGCAGGGTGAAATGGGACAGCTCCTACAATGAGCAGTTCTTC. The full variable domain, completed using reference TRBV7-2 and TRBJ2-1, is GAGVSQSPSNKVTEKGKDVELRCDPISGHTALYWYRQSLGQGLEFLIYFQGNSAPDKSGLPSDRFSAERTGGSVSTLTIQRTQQEDSAVYLCASRVKWDSSYNEQFFGPGTRLTVL.

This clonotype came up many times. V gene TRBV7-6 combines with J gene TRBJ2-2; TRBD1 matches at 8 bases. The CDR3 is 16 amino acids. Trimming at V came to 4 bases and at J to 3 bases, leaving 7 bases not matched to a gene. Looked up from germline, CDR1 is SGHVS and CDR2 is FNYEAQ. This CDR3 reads CASSSYDRGYTGELFF. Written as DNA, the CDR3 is TGTGCCAGCAGCTCTTATGACAGGGGATACACCGGGGAGCTGTTTTTT.